Reported below is one T cell receptor (beta chain). Its binding antigen is unknown. Base qualities are missing; no much larger clone stands one base away. RNA was extracted using the RNeasy kit, and roughly 0.5 to 1 microgram was reverse transcribed with random hexamers. TCR beta CDR3 regions were amplified with the immunoSEQ multiplex PCR assay covering 54 Vbeta and 13 Jbeta segments. To correct PCR amplification bias, a synthetic template baseline was used for both primer optimization and computational correction. Under the source paper's analysis protocol: Reads were annotated to V, D and J genes according to IMGT and were analyzed with immunoSEQ Analyzer, with only productive sequences retained. To calculate clonality, Shannon entropy was normalized by log2 of the number of productive unique sequences and then subtracted from one. Public and private clones were assessed among the 100 most prevalent clones of each patient and control. Susac-specific clones were defined as absent from healthy and MS cohorts, roughly 1,100 published viral clones and other ImmuneACCESS disease sequences. TCRdb applied fastp at Q25 and MiXCR to the public reads, then kept only in-frame beta chains. Identical CDR3 protein sequences are pooled into one entry, listed with their most common genes and DNA. Clone size and V and J calls follow TCRdb, not the original study. Present in this sample are 150,000 to 200,000 distinct CDR3 sequences, roughly 90% of which were seen just once. The top ten clones comprise around 0.079% of the sample.

High-throughput TCR beta sequencing profiled peripheral blood CD8+ and CD4+ T cells from healthy donors, Susac syndrome patients and multiple sclerosis patients. The Susac syndrome patients fulfilled recently defined diagnostic criteria for definite or probable disease. Bulk CD8+ and CD4+ T cells were purified by magnetic negative isolation, while CD8+ TEMRA cells were enriched using FACS. Blood was collected in EDTA tubes and processed within 24 hours, with PBMCs isolated through density gradient centrifugation. PBMCs intended for TCR sequencing were cryopreserved in liquid nitrogen and thawed later in a water bath at 37 degrees C. A purity of at least 90% was achieved for sorted or isolated CD4+, CD8+ and CD8+ TEMRA cells. The cysteine opens and the phenylalanine closes a CDR3 of 12 amino acids. Only CDR3 DNA is held: 36 bases, read in frame from base 1. Looking up the germline V gene (reference sequence) yields CDR1 DFQATT and CDR2 SNEGSKA. V loses 6 bases at its end and J loses 8 bases; junction bases beyond the gene matches: 7.

The sample originates from a study of CD8 T cells in Susac syndrome (dated by TCRdb to the late 2010s). Broadly, across the study: Among the sequenced Susac syndrome patients, about 6 had clinically active disease and about eight were in clinical remission. Repertoire sequencing was used to test whether CD8+ T cell activation and differentiation in Susac syndrome was antigen driven. At blood withdrawal, Susac syndrome patients were therapy-naive, treated with corticosteroids (with IVIg additionally given to some), or treated with IVIg alone. General findings and caveats noted by the study authors: No clonal expansion was detected in the CD4+ T cell repertoire of Susac syndrome patients. The number of individuals in the TCR sequencing and HLA analysis was recognized as being relatively small.

The chain uses TRBV20-1 and TRBJ1-2; TRBD1 aligns with 9 central bases. The TCR originated in a human donor with Susac syndrome. Sequencing was performed on CD4+ T cells from PBMCs. The CDR3: CSAADRGFGYTF. The DNA sequence is TGCAGTGCCGCAGACAGGGGGTTCGGCTACACCTTC.